The 31 T cell receptor beta chains in this list originate from one sample, sequenced in a study of cytomegalovirus exposure and HLA in healthy donors. PCR amplification relied on 60 Vbeta primers (plus 13 Jbeta primers). TCRdb's copy holds only in-frame clones and misses some; the assay was immunoSEQ multiplex PCR. Among about 120,000 clones listed, roughly 77% were seen once. The sample consisted of PBMCs. Receptors were obtained from a man in his forties or fifties in good health and CMV-seropositive.

The rearrangement uses TRBV7-2 and TRBJ1-2; the D gene is possibly TRBD1 (6 bases). V was shortened by 4 bases and J by 8 bases, with 14 bases between the two germline ends. The CDR3 has 13 amino acids. Germline lookup yields CDR1 SGHTA and CDR2 FQGNSA. The CDR3 reads CASSWGGRVGYTF. CDR3 DNA sequence: TGTGCCAGCAGCTGGGGGGGGCGGGTAGGCTACACCTTC.

This chain joins TRBV5-1 and TRBJ2-2; D is perhaps TRBD1 (6 bases). CDR1 and CDR2 from the germline V gene are SGHRS and YFSETQ. Trimming removed 4 bases at V and 1 base at J, with 11 bases between. The CDR3 spans 15 residues. The CDR3 DNA follows: TGCGCCAGCAGCCCGAGGACAGTGAACACCGGGGAGCTGTTTTTT. As protein: CASSPRTVNTGELFF.

The genes are TRBV5-8 and TRBJ1-2; tentatively, D is TRBD1 (6 bases). The V gene lost 2 bases and the J gene lost 7 bases, with 12 bases spanning the gap. There are 13 residues in the CDR3. Germline CDR1 and CDR2: SGHTS and YDEGEE. CDR3 DNA: TGTGCCAGCAGCTTACAGGGAAGAAGTGGCTACACCTTC. It translates to CASSLQGRSGYTF.

The rearrangement uses TRBV27 and TRBJ1-3, with D unclear. Germline lookup yields CDR1 MNHEY and CDR2 SMNVEV (reference sequence). Trimming stripped 4 bases from V and 0 bases from J, with 13 bases between. This CDR3 contains 16 residues. The DNA of the CDR3 is TGTGCCAGCAGTTCGTCCAGGATCGACTCTGGAAACACCATATATTTT. The encoded protein is CASSSSRIDSGNTIYF.

The sample holds a few counts of this clone. The chain joins TRBV5-1 to TRBJ2-4; 11 nucleotides match TRBD2. The CDR3 consists of 17 residues. J lost 4 bases, V lost 0 bases, and 6 bases had no gene match. Germline assignment: CDR1 SGHRS and CDR2 YFSETQ. In DNA, the CDR3 is TGCGCCAGCAGCTTGGGAACTAGCGGGAGCACAAAAAACATTCAGTACTTC. Its protein product is CASSLGTSGSTKNIQYF.

This clone was counted only a few times. The chain is built from TRBV13 and TRBJ2-7; a possible D gene is TRBD1 (5 bases). Deletions cut 5 bases from V and 1 base from J, with 15 bases between. This CDR3 is built from 15 residues. The germline CDR1 and CDR2 sequences are PRHDT and FYEKMQ (reference sequence). CDR3 nucleotide sequence: TGTGCCAGCAGCAATACTCGGCAGGGTTCCTACGAGCAGTACTTC. It codes for CASSNTRQGSYEQYF.

This rearrangement joins TRBV6-1 to TRBJ1-2; no reliable D call. V was cut by 11 bases and J by 8 bases, with 24 bases left in between. Germline values: CDR1 MNHNS, CDR2 SASEGT. The CDR3 spans 14 residues. The CDR3 protein is CASRNEGRISGYTF. The CDR3 DNA sequence: TGTGCCTCTCGGAACGAGGGCAGGATCTCCGGCTACACCTTC.

This clone has a single count. The chain combines TRBV30 with TRBJ2-1; 11 bases align to TRBD2. Germline-derived CDR1 and CDR2 are GTSNPN and SVGIG (reference sequence). The CDR3 contains 14 residues. The J segment lost 6 bases and the V segment lost 7 bases, leaving 8 bases of the junction unmatched. CDR3 sequence: CAFNPGLAGNEQFF. In nucleotides, the CDR3 is TGTGCCTTTAACCCAGGACTAGCGGGCAATGAGCAGTTCTTC.

The chain couples TRBV15 to TRBJ2-1; 7 positions agree with TRBD1. Germline V gene sequence: CDR1 LNHNV, CDR2 YYDKDF (reference sequence). There are 16 residues in the CDR3. V trimming: 2 bases; J trimming: 7 bases; junction bases outside the gene matches: 11. The CDR3 sequence is CATSRPLRQGTNEQFF. DNA of the CDR3: TGTGCCACCAGCAGACCTCTCCGACAGGGAACAAATGAGCAGTTCTTC.

The DNA of the CDR3 is TGTGCCAGCAGTAAAAATGGGGACTCCAGCTACGAGCAGTACTTC. Translated, it gives CASSKNGDSSYEQYF. The V and J genes are TRBV6-1 and TRBJ2-7; maybe TRBD2 (6 bases). Trimming took 5 bases from V and 3 from J, leaving 17 bases between them. This CDR3 contains 15 residues. Germline loops: CDR1 MNHNS, CDR2 SASEGT.

This clone was picked up a small number of times. The V gene is TRBV12-1, the J gene TRBJ2-3; the table's D call of TRBD1 was not tested on the DNA. TRBV12-1 is a listed pseudogene. There are 14 residues in the CDR3. CDR3 residues: CASSRDSYYDTQYF. DNA of the CDR3: TGTGCCAGCAGCAGGGACAGTTACTATGATACGCAGTATTTT.

The gene calls are TRBV6-5 and TRBJ2-1; a possible D gene is TRBD2 (5 bases). Germline V gives CDR1 MNHEY, CDR2 SVGAGI. CDR3 length equals 14 residues. V was pared by 6 bases and J by 0 bases, with 9 bases between. The CDR3 sequence: CASSRAGSYNEQFF. The CDR3 nucleotides read TGTGCCAGCAGCCGGGCGGGCTCCTACAATGAGCAGTTCTTC.

The chain joins TRBV27 to TRBJ1-1, with D tentatively TRBD1 (6 bases). Germline CDR1 and CDR2: MNHEY and SMNVEV (reference sequence). The CDR3 runs to 13 residues. The V gene lost 6 bases and the J gene lost 1 base, with 9 bases spanning the gap. CDR3 sequence (DNA): TGTGCCAGCAGGGGAGGGGGGAACACTGAAGCTTTCTTT. The encoded protein is CASRGGGNTEAFF.

The gene calls are TRBV28 and TRBJ2-7, with 8 bases fitting TRBD2. This CDR3 region has 14 residues. V gave up 0 bases and J gave up 6 bases; unmatched junction bases: 4. The germline gives CDR1 MDHEN, CDR2 SYDVKM. CDR3 coding DNA: TGTGCCAGCAGTTTATGGGCGGGGGGCGGCGAGCAGTACTTC. Its translation: CASSLWAGGGEQYF.

This chain uses TRBV7-9 with TRBJ1-2, with D hard to call. The germline gives CDR1 SEHNR, CDR2 FQNEAQ (reference sequence). The CDR3 spans 11 residues. The V end was cut by 5 bases, the J end by 5 bases, with 6 bases between. CDR3 sequence: CASSTDYGYTF. The CDR3 bases are TGTGCCAGCAGCACAGATTATGGCTACACCTTC.

This chain uses TRBV29-1 with TRBJ2-7; the D is unclear. This CDR3 is built from 13 residues. With 7 bases removed from V and 3 bases from J, the gap between germline ends came to 16 bases. Looked up from germline, CDR1 is SQVTM and CDR2 is ANQGSEA. Here the CDR3 reads CSGSDTIGYEQYF. CDR3 nucleotides: TGCAGCGGATCCGACACGATCGGCTACGAGCAGTACTTC.

This clone appeared a single time. The same CDR3 also results from other DNA sequences found in this sample. This chain joins TRBV5-4 and TRBJ1-6, with 8 bases aligning to TRBD1. V shed 3 bases, J shed 7 bases, and the junction held 6 bases outside the gene matches. Germline-derived CDR1 and CDR2 are SGHNT and YYREEE (reference sequence). The CDR3 is 15 residues long. The CDR3, as DNA: TGTGCCAGCAGCTCCGGACAGGGTGGAAATTCACCCCTCCACTTT. It encodes CASSSGQGGNSPLHF. The full variable domain, its missing parts supplied by reference TRBV5-4 and TRBJ1-6, is ETGVTQSPTHLIKTRGQQVTLRCSSQSGHNTVSWYQQALGQGPQFIFQYYREEENGRGNFPPRFSGLQFPNYSSELNVNALELDDSALYLCASSSGQGGNSPLHFGNGTRLTVT.

J is TRBJ2-5 and V is TRBV9; 7 bases map to TRBD2. Germline V gene sequence: CDR1 SGDLS, CDR2 YYNGEE. The length of the CDR3 is 13 residues. Trimming took 4 bases from V and 4 from J; bases not matched to a gene: 4. CDR3 coding DNA: TGTGCCAGCAGCCCAGGACTAGGAGAGACCCAGTACTTC. Protein sequence: CASSPGLGETQYF.

The V and J genes are TRBV28 and TRBJ2-3; possibly TRBD2 for D (6 bases). In germline, CDR1 is MDHEN, CDR2 SYDVKM. Trimming removed 5 bases from V and 5 bases from J, with 17 bases in between. The CDR3 is 15 amino acids. The DNA of the CDR3 is TGTGCCAGCAGTCGGGGAGGACACGAGGGAGATACGCAGTATTTT. Translation gives CASSRGGHEGDTQYF.

This clone was seen more than once but under ten times. This sequence joins TRBV5-1 and TRBJ1-2, with 10 positions matching TRBD1. The CDR3 has 14 amino acids. Unmatched junction bases numbered 6, after V lost 2 bases and J lost 8 bases. In germline, CDR1 is SGHRS, CDR2 YFSETQ. The CDR3 bases are TGCGCCAGCAGCTTATCCGGGACAGGGGTCGGCTACACCTTC. This sequence encodes CASSLSGTGVGYTF.

This clone was counted between two and nine times. V and J are TRBV5-1 and TRBJ1-2; perhaps TRBD1 as D (5 bases). CDR1 and CDR2 (germline): SGHRS, YFSETQ. Trimming removed 0 bases at V and 3 bases at J, with 18 bases between. This CDR3 contains 17 residues. CDR3 sequence: CASSLVGSSGQDYGYTF. The CDR3 DNA is TGCGCCAGCAGCTTGGTGGGGTCTTCAGGGCAAGACTATGGCTACACCTTC.

This chain joins TRBV7-9 and TRBJ1-6, with D possibly TRBD1 on 6 matching bases. The V end lost 1 base, the J end lost 10 bases, and 11 bases lay between the germline ends. The CDR3 totals 14 residues. Germline CDR1 reads SEHNR; CDR2 reads FQNEAQ (reference sequence). CDR3 loop: CASSLEQGGSPLHF. The DNA for the CDR3 is TGTGCCAGCAGCTTAGAACAGGGCGGGTCACCCCTCCACTTT.

The chain links TRBV7-9 to TRBJ1-2; TRBD1 might be the D (6 bases). The germline gives CDR1 SEHNR, CDR2 FQNEAQ (reference sequence). CDR3 length: 15 residues. V was shortened by 5 bases and J by 2 bases, with 15 bases between the two germline ends. The CDR3 region is CASSTRTENNYGYTF. DNA of the CDR3: TGTGCCAGCAGCACACGGACAGAGAACAACTATGGCTACACCTTC.

The chain links TRBV11-2 to TRBJ1-1, with D perhaps TRBD1 (5 bases). The CDR3 consists of 15 residues. Germline V gene lookup returns CDR1 SGHAT and CDR2 FQNNGV. Trimming pared 5 bases from V and 2 bases from J, leaving 15 bases between. The CDR3, as DNA: TGTGCCAGCAGCCCTTCCGGACACGACAACACTGAAGCTTTCTTT. Its translation: CASSPSGHDNTEAFF.

The chain carries TRBV7-9 and TRBJ2-4; 11 bases are shared with TRBD2. With V trimmed by 4 bases and J by 9 bases, 14 bases remained unmatched. The CDR3 totals 17 residues. CDR1 SEHNR and CDR2 FQNEAQ come from the germline V gene (reference sequence). In nucleotides, the CDR3 is TGTGCCAGCAGCTCCGACCTAGCGGGAGGCCCTTTAGGCATTCAGTACTTC. Its protein product is CASSSDLAGGPLGIQYF.

This clone has just a few counts. V and J are TRBV7-8 and TRBJ2-2, with TRBD1 matching 10 bases. The CDR3 has 17 amino acids. Germline assignment: CDR1 SGHVS and CDR2 FQNEAQ. V lost 1 base and J lost 5; bases outside the gene matches: 7. CDR3 loop: CASSLVQRTGGTGELFF. Written as DNA, the CDR3 is TGTGCCAGCAGCTTAGTTCAACGGACAGGGGGAACCGGGGAGCTGTTTTTT.

The V call is TRBV5-1, the J call TRBJ1-2; the D is unclear. This CDR3 comprises 12 residues. Germline V gene sequence: CDR1 SGHRS, CDR2 YFSETQ. The V end was cut by 3 bases, the J end by 8 bases, with 11 bases between. The CDR3 DNA sequence: TGCGCCAGCAGCTCCGGGATTGAGGGCTACACCTTC. Translating it yields CASSSGIEGYTF.

This clone was seen once. The J gene is TRBJ1-6, the V gene TRBV6-6; D remains unclear. V was shortened by 1 base and J by 8 bases, with 6 bases between the two germline ends. There are 13 residues in the CDR3. Germline lookup yields CDR1 MNHNY and CDR2 SVGAGI (reference sequence). DNA for the CDR3: TGTGCCAGCAGTTACTTGGCGGATTCACCCCTCCACTTT. This sequence encodes CASSYLADSPLHF.

The CDR3 region is CASSLGQGANYGYTF. The CDR3 nucleotides read TGTGCCAGCAGTTTAGGGCAGGGGGCTAACTATGGCTACACCTTC. The chain is built from TRBV28 and TRBJ1-2; 7 bases are a match to TRBD1. Trimming took 2 bases from V and 0 from J; bases not matched to a gene: 3. CDR3 length equals 15 residues. Germline lookup yields CDR1 MDHEN and CDR2 SYDVKM.

The chain has TRBV30 and TRBJ1-6; possibly TRBD1 for D (6 bases). The CDR3 extends over 13 amino acids. In germline, CDR1 is GTSNPN, CDR2 SVGIG (reference sequence). V was trimmed by 2 bases and J by 7 bases, leaving 9 bases between them. CDR3 DNA: TGTGCCTGGAGTAGGGACACGAATTCACCCCTCCACTTT. Protein product: CAWSRDTNSPLHF.

V gene TRBV6-1 combines with J gene TRBJ1-1; the D gene is possibly TRBD1 (6 bases). Germline V gene lookup returns CDR1 MNHNS and CDR2 SASEGT. The V end lost 6 bases, the J end lost 1 base, and 9 bases lay between the germline ends. The CDR3 loop spans 13 amino acids. In DNA form, the CDR3 reads TGTGCCAGCAGCCGACAGGAGAACACTGAAGCTTTCTTT. It encodes CASSRQENTEAFF.